This T cell receptor (beta chain) originates from a study of patients and donors after allogeneic stem cell transplantation. This clonotype showed up just a few times. Germline V gives CDR1 DFQATT, CDR2 SNEGSKA (reference sequence). V shed 0 bases and J shed 5 bases, with 19 bases lying between them. The CDR3 consists of 16 residues. One entry per CDR3 protein results from TCRdb running MiXCR on the RT-PCR reads. The sample includes roughly 960,000 distinct CDR3 sequences, 15% to 20% of them seen just once. The rearrangement links TRBV20-1 to TRBJ1-2; possibly TRBD1 for D (5 bases). The TCR originated in a human donor who was either an allogeneic HSCT recipient or a stem cell or donor lymphocyte infusion donor (not recorded which). It is not recorded whose cells these are; they may come from a transplant donor. Sequencing was carried out using blood, either unsorted or a sorted T cell fraction (not recorded which). This CDR3 reads CSARDGSGLLGYGYTF. DNA for the CDR3: TGCAGTGCTAGAGATGGGTCAGGGCTTTTGGGTTATGGCTACACCTTC.